The 2 T cell receptor beta chains below all came from one sample that was sequenced in a study of early T cells in non-severe SARS-CoV-2 infection. TCRdb re-called the 5' RACE reads with MiXCR, one entry per CDR3 protein. The sample carries around 60,000 distinct CDR3 sequences, roughly 18% recorded once. The input for sequencing was whole blood, taken at baseline. The receptors were gathered from an adult who was a healthcare worker with PCR-confirmed SARS-CoV-2 infection or an uninfected control (not recorded which).

The gene calls are TRBV6-5 and TRBJ1-1; 7 positions agree with TRBD1. CDR3 length: 19 amino acids. The J segment lost 1 base and the V segment lost 2 bases, leaving 16 bases of the junction unmatched. Germline CDR1 and CDR2: MNHEY and SVGAGI. CDR3 region: CASSYEGGGLSVGNTEAFF. The CDR3 region has the DNA TGTGCCAGCAGTTACGAAGGAGGGGGCTTGTCGGTGGGGAACACTGAAGCTTTCTTT.

V gene TRBV12-5 combines with J gene TRBJ1-1; D gene uncertain. V dropped 7 bases and J dropped 3 bases, with 15 bases sitting between them. The CDR3 sequence is 14 residues long. CDR1 and CDR2 (germline): LGHNT, FRNRAP. The DNA of the CDR3 is TGTGCTAGTGAGCACGGCAGCCGGGACACTGAAGCTTTCTTT. Protein product: CASEHGSRDTEAFF.